This T cell receptor (beta chain) was recovered during a study of patients and donors after allogeneic stem cell transplantation. TCRdb recomputed calls from the RT-PCR reads with MiXCR, one row per CDR3 protein. The sample includes 920,000 or so distinct CDR3 sequences, more than 15% of them seen just once. This clonotype has a handful of counts. Per the germline V gene, CDR1 is SGDLS and CDR2 is YYNGEE. This CDR3 is 16 amino acids long. V was trimmed by 0 bases and J by 1 base, leaving 11 bases between them. This TCR came from a human donor who was either an allogeneic HSCT recipient or a stem cell or donor lymphocyte infusion donor (not recorded which). It is not recorded whose cells these are; they may come from a transplant donor. The chain combines TRBV9 with TRBJ2-1, with D maybe TRBD2 (5 bases). Sequenced: blood, either unsorted or a sorted T cell fraction (not recorded which). The CDR3 sequence is CASSVGVQRSYNEQFF. The CDR3 DNA is TGTGCCAGCAGCGTAGGTGTCCAGCGGTCCTACAATGAGCAGTTCTTC. Full variable domain (rest looked up from reference TRBV9 and TRBJ2-1): DSGVTQTPKHLITATGQRVTLRCSPRSGDLSVYWYQQSLDQGLQFLIQYYNGEERAKGNILERFSAQQFPDLHSELNLSSLELGDSALYFCASSVGVQRSYNEQFFGPGTRLTVL.